This TCR beta chain was identified during a study of T cells after yellow fever vaccination. The study's findings and limits: It was a weaker secondary response, yet one that peaked faster, at day 5 versus 15. Subsequent booster samples again held most clones from primary vaccination (96% CD4, about 90% CD8).

TCRdb itself ran the 5' RACE reads through MiXCR, one entry per CDR3 protein. This table holds hundreds of thousands of distinct CDR3 sequences, about 19% found once. This clonotype showed up just a few times. No antigen is known for it. The sequence came from a man between 18 and 35 years old who received the YFV17D yellow fever vaccine. Here the sequenced sample was PBMCs, taken before the yellow fever booster vaccination.

This CDR3 is CSVGGLFRDTQYF. As DNA, the CDR3 is TGCAGCGTGGGGGGGCTTTTTCGAGATACGCAGTATTTT. This chain uses TRBV29-1 with TRBJ2-3; a possible D gene is TRBD2 (7 bases). The CDR3 totals 13 residues. In germline, CDR1 is SQVTM, CDR2 ANQGSEA. The V end was cut by 6 bases, the J end by 5 bases, with 15 bases between.